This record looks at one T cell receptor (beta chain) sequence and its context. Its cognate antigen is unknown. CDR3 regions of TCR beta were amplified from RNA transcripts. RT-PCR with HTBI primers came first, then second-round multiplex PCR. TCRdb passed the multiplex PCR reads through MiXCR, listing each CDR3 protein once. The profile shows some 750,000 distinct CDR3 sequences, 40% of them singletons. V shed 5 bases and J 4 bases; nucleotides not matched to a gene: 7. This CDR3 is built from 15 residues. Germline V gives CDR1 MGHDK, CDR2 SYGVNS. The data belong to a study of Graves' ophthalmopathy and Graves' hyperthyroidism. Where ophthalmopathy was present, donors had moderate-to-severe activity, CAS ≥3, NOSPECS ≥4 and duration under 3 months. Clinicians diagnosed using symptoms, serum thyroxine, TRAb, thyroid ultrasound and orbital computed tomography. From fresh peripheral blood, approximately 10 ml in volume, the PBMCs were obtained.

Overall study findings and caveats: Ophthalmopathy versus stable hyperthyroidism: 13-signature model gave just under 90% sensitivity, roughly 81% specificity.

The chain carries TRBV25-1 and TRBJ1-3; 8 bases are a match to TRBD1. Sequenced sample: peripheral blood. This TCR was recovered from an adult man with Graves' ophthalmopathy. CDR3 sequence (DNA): TGTGCCAGCAGTCAGCAGGGGGCAAGAGGAAACACCATATATTTT. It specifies CASSQQGARGNTIYF.